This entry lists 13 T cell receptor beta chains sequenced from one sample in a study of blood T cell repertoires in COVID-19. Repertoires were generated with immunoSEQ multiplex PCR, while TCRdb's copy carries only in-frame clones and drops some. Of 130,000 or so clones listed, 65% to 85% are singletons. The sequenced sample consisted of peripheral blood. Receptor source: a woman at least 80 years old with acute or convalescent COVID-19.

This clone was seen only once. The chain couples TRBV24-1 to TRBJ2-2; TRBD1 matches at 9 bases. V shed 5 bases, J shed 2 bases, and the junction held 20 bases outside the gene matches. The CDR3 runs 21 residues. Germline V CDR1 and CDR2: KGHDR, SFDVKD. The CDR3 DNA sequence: TGTGCCACCAGTGTCGAACGGCGGACAGGGGTGGCCACGATAAACACCGGGGAGCTGTTTTTT. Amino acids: CATSVERRTGVATINTGELFF.

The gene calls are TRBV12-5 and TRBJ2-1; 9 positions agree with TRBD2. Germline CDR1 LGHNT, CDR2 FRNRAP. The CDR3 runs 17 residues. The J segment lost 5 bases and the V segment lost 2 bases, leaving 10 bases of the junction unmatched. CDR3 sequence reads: CASGLKGVAGADNEQFF. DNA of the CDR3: TGTGCTAGTGGTTTGAAGGGCGTAGCGGGGGCCGACAATGAGCAGTTCTTC. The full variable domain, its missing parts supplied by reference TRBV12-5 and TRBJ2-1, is DARVTQTPRHKVTEMGQEVTMRCQPILGHNTVFWYRQTMMQGLELLAYFRNRAPLDDSGMPKDRFSAEMPDATLATLKIQPSEPRDSAVYFCASGLKGVAGADNEQFFGPGTRLTVL.

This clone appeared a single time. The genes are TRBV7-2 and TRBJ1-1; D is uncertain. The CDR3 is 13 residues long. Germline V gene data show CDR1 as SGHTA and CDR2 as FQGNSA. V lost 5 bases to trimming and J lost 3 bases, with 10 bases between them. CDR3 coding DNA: TGTGCCAGCAGCCCGAGGCAATACACTGAAGCTTTCTTT. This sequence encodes CASSPRQYTEAFF. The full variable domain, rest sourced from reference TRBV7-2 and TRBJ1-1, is GAGVSQSPSNKVTEKGKDVELRCDPISGHTALYWYRQSLGQGLEFLIYFQGNSAPDKSGLPSDRFSAERTGGSVSTLTIQRTQQEDSAVYLCASSPRQYTEAFFGQGTRLTVV.

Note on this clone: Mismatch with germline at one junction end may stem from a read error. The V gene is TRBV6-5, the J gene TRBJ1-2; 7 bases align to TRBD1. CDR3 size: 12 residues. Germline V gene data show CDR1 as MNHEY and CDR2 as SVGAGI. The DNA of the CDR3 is TGTGCCACCAGTACAGGGGTCTATGGCTACACCTTC. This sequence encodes CATSTGVYGYTF.

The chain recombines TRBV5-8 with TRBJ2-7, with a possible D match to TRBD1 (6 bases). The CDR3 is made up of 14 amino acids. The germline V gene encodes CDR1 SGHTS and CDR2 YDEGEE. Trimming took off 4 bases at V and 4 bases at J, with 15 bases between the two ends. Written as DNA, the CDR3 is TGTGCCAGCAGCCGAGGACGGGACACGTACGAGCAGTACTTC. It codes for CASSRGRDTYEQYF. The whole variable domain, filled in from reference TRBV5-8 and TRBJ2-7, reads EAGVTQSPTHLIKTRGQQATLRCSPISGHTSVYWYQQALGLGLQFLLWYDEGEERNRGNFPPRFSGRQFPNYSSELNVNALELEDSALYLCASSRGRDTYEQYFGPGTRLTVT.

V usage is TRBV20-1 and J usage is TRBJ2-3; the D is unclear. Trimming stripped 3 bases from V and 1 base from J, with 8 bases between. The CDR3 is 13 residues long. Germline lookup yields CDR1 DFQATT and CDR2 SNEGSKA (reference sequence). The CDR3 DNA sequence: TGCAGTGCTAGTCAGCGTCGCACAGATACGCAGTATTTT. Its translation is CSASQRRTDTQYF.

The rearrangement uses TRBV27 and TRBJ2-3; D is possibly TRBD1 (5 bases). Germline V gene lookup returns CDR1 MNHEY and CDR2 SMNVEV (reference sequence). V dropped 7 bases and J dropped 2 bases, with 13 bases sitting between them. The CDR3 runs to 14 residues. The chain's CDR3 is CASKGRANTDTQYF. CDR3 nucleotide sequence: TGTGCCAGCAAGGGCAGGGCCAACACAGATACGCAGTATTTT.

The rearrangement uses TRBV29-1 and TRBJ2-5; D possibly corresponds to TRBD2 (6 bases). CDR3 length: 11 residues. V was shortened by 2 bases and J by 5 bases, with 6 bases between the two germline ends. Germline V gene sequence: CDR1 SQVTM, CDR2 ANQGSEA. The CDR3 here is CSVELAETQYF. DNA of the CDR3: TGCAGCGTTGAACTAGCGGAGACCCAGTACTTC.

For the CDR3, the DNA is TGTGCCAGCAGCTTTGTCGAGACCTGGAGCACTGAAGCTTTCTTT. Encoded protein: CASSFVETWSTEAFF. The chain joins TRBV11-2 to TRBJ1-1; D not resolved. V was clipped by 3 bases and J by 4 bases, with 15 bases between them. CDR3 length equals 15 residues. Germline V gene sequence: CDR1 SGHAT, CDR2 FQNNGV.

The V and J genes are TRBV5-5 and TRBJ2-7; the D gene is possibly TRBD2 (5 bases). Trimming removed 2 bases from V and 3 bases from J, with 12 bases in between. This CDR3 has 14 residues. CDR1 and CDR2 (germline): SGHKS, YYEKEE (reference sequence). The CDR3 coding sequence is TGTGCCAGCAGCTTCCAAGTAGGAGGCTACGAGCAGTACTTC. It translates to CASSFQVGGYEQYF.

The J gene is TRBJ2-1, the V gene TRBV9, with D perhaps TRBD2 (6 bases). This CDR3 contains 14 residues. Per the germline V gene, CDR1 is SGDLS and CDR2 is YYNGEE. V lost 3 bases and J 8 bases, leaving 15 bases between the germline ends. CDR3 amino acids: CASSAKTSYDEQFF. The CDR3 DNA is TGTGCCAGCAGCGCCAAGACTAGTTACGATGAGCAGTTCTTC.

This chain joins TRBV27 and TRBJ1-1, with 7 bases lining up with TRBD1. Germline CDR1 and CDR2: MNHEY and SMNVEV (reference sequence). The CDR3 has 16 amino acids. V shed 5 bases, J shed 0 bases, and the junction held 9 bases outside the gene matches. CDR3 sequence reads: CASSPRQGQLNTEAFF. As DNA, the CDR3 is TGTGCCAGCAGTCCTCGACAGGGTCAACTGAACACTGAAGCTTTCTTT.

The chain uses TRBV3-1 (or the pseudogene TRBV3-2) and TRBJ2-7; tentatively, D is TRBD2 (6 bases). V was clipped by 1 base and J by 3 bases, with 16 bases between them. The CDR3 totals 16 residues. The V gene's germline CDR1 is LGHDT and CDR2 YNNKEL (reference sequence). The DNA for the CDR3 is TGTGCCAGCAGCCAAGGGAGAGCTAGCGTATACTACGAGCAGTACTTC. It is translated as CASSQGRASVYYEQYF.